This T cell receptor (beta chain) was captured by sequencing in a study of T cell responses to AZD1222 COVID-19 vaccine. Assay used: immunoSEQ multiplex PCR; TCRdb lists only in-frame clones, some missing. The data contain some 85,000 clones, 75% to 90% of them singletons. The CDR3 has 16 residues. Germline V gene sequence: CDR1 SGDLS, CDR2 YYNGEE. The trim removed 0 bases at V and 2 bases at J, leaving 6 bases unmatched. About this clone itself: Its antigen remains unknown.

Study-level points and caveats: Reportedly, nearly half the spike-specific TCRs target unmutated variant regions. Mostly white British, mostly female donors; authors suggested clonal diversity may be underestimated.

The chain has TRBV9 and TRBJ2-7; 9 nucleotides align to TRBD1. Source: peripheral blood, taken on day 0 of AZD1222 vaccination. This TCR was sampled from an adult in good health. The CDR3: CASSVDFGTGPYEQYF. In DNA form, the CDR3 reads TGTGCCAGCAGCGTAGATTTCGGGACAGGGCCCTACGAGCAGTACTTC.